The present entry profiles one T cell receptor (beta chain) with its context. Its specific antigen is unknown. It has no much larger one-base neighbor in the sample; base qualities were not kept. The CDR3 regions of human TCRbeta chains were analyzed by immunosequencing. The source study handled its data this way. TCRs in the repertoires were matched against a reference library of SARS-CoV-2-specific TCRs that had been generated with the MIRA antigen-specificity platform. Breadth meant the fraction of unique TCRs that were SARS-CoV-2-associated, whereas depth meant the fraction of total T cells that were SARS-CoV-2-associated. Using the MIRA data, every spike-specific TCR was mapped to the spike region that the TCR reacted to and assigned to either a CD4 or a CD8 class. Log10-transformed breadth and depth values were compared by one-way ANOVA with Sidak's multiple comparisons tests. Imported from immuneACCESS, the table was reduced by TCRdb to in-frame sequences with V and J called. These copies leave out some clones; in studies compared against another copy, an unresolved V gene accounts for under half, and the cause of the remainder is not known. V and J calls and clone size are as listed in that table; D and trimming were resolved from the DNA. For this sample there are approximately 70,000 clones; around three quarters appear just once. The ten largest clones add up to 45% to 50% of the sample.

Including cysteine and phenylalanine, the CDR3 has 15 amino acids. Kept here is only the CDR3 DNA, which spans 45 bases and is read in frame from base 1. Trimming takes 1 base off V and 10 bases off J; junction bases not matched to a gene: 7. CDR1 and CDR2, looked up from the germline V gene, are MGHRA and YSYEKL. Reading the label with the study, this specimen's time point is: about 28 days (+/-7) after the second vaccine dose. AZD1222 recipients given second doses at about 4 weeks or at about 12 weeks were pooled, since spike-specific TCR depth and breadth were not found to differ between the two schedules. Vaccinee samples were obtained from the UK trials COV001 and COV002, which included a single-blind randomized controlled phase 2/3 trial of AZD1222 (ChAdOx1 nCoV-19) in healthy adults. Trial participant PBMC samples were collected at day 0 and day 28 after the second dose for TCRbeta chain sequencing.

The sample is drawn from a study of T cell responses to AZD1222 COVID-19 vaccine (dated by TCRdb to the early 2020s). Regarding the study in general: TCR sequencing was performed for about 250 trial participants, of whom 200 to 210 were given two doses of AZD1222 and 26 were given two doses of MenACWY control vaccine. Trial participants were enrolled by age into subgroups of 18-55, 56-69 and 70-plus years, and 148, 28 and 57 TCR-sequenced participants, respectively, were included in these subgroups. Study-level results and caveats: Vaccine-associated CD4 TCRs spanned the whole spike protein, with dominant responses in regions 160-218 and 743-854. Nearly half of unique spike-specific TCRs reportedly recognized epitopes outside regions mutated in the B.1.351 and B.1.1.7 variants. In the small 56-69-year group, the increase in depth fell short of significance, most likely because of low power. After two AZD1222 doses, spike-specific TCR breadth and depth were significantly higher than at day 0 and than in MenACWY recipients. Participants were mostly white British, with more females than males. The authors suggested clonal diversity may have been underestimated. Conclusions about previously exposed vaccinees are limited, since just a handful of AZD1222 recipients were seropositive for SARS-CoV-2 at baseline. No day 14 peak-response samples were available, so repertoires were characterized only after the peak T cell response.

The sequence derives from an adult who received the AZD1222 COVID-19 vaccine. The chain uses TRBV4-1 and TRBJ2-1; the central 10 bases match TRBD2. The specimen comprised peripheral blood, sampled 28 days after the second AZD1222 dose. At the DNA level, the sequence is TGCGCCAGCAGCCAAGGGCTAGCGGGAGTGGAGGAGCAGTTCTTC. This gives the protein CASSQGLAGVEEQFF.